Listed below are T cell receptor beta chains from one sample, sequenced in a study of identical twins. One entry per CDR3 protein results from TCRdb running MiXCR on the 5' RACE reads. Of roughly 240,000 distinct CDR3 sequences listed, 7.5% are singletons. These data are also associated with another study on yellow fever vaccine responses in identical twins.

Source material: CD8+ T cells sorted from blood. These receptors were obtained from a woman aged 18-29 years in good health. Each CDR3 is given with its conserved first and last residue. A D gene is named only where the DNA matches it firmly. Expanded clones are given a class, and other clones once, few, many or no size at all.

V: TRBV2
D: .
size: few
J: TRBJ2-5
CDR3: CASNEAQETQYF
DNA: TGTGCCAGCAATGAGGCGCAAGAGACCCAGTACTTC

V: TRBV12-3/TRBV12-4
D: TRBD2
size: .
J: TRBJ2-2
CDR3: CASSSGTSGSLNTGELFF
DNA: TGTGCCAGCAGTTCCGGGACTAGCGGGAGTTTGAACACCGGGGAGCTGTTTTTT

V: TRBV2
D: TRBD1
size: .
J: TRBJ2-1
CDR3: CASSRQGVGYNEQFF
DNA: TGTGCCAGCAGCAGACAGGGGGTAGGGTACAATGAGCAGTTCTTC

V: TRBV11-2
D: .
size: few
J: TRBJ2-1
CDR3: CASSHLADPITNEQFF
DNA: TGTGCCAGCAGCCACCTGGCGGACCCTATCACCAATGAGCAGTTCTTC

V: TRBV20-1
D: .
size: few
J: TRBJ1-5
CDR3: CSARDQESQHF
DNA: TGCAGTGCTAGAGATCAAGAATCCCAGCATTTT

V: TRBV5-4
D: .
size: many
J: TRBJ1-2
CDR3: CASSPDTAGNYGYTF
DNA: TGTGCCAGCAGCCCCGACACGGCGGGTAACTATGGCTACACCTTC

V: TRBV7-9
D: .
size: .
J: TRBJ2-1
CDR3: CASSFFVNEQFF
DNA: TGTGCCAGCAGCTTTTTCGTCAATGAGCAGTTCTTC

V: TRBV6-1
D: TRBD2
size: many
J: TRBJ2-1
CDR3: CASSPTGLADNEQFF
DNA: TGTGCCAGCAGTCCGACGGGACTAGCGGACAATGAGCAGTTCTTC

V: TRBV4-1
D: .
size: .
J: TRBJ2-1
CDR3: CASSQDGPGNEQFF
DNA: TGCGCCAGCAGCCAAGATGGTCCGGGCAATGAGCAGTTCTTC

V: TRBV27
D: .
size: .
J: TRBJ2-3
CDR3: CASSLSHPRFTDTQYF
DNA: TGTGCCAGCAGTTTAAGCCATCCCAGATTCACAGATACGCAGTATTTT

V: TRBV9
D: .
size: few
J: TRBJ2-5
CDR3: CASSVDRRQIQETQYF
DNA: TGTGCCAGCAGCGTAGATCGCCGGCAGATCCAAGAGACCCAGTACTTC

V: TRBV7-9
D: .
size: .
J: TRBJ1-1
CDR3: CASSLEGSNTEAFF
DNA: TGTGCCAGCAGCTTAGAGGGTTCGAACACTGAAGCTTTCTTT

V: TRBV6-5
D: TRBD1
size: few
J: TRBJ1-1
CDR3: CASSYSAGGYTEAFF
DNA: TGTGCCAGCAGTTACTCGGCAGGGGGCTACACTGAAGCTTTCTTT

V: TRBV4-2
D: .
size: few
J: TRBJ2-3
CDR3: CASSPEVAVGYTQYF
DNA: TGTGCCAGCAGCCCTGAAGTGGCTGTCGGTTATACGCAGTATTTT

V: TRBV10-3
D: TRBD1
size: .
J: TRBJ1-1
CDR3: CAISGGQVNTEAFF
DNA: TGTGCCATCAGTGGGGGACAGGTGAACACCGAAGCTTTCTTT

V: TRBV4-1
D: .
size: many
J: TRBJ2-1
CDR3: CASSHHWAPGGEQFF
DNA: TGCGCCAGCAGCCATCATTGGGCTCCCGGCGGTGAGCAGTTCTTC

V: TRBV12-3/TRBV12-4
D: .
size: many
J: TRBJ2-2
CDR3: CASSFSATGELFF
DNA: TGTGCCAGCAGTTTCTCCGCCACCGGGGAGCTGTTTTTT

V: TRBV5-1
D: TRBD1
size: few
J: TRBJ2-7
CDR3: CASSLGQGAREQYF
DNA: TGCGCCAGCAGCTTGGGACAGGGGGCTCGGGAGCAGTACTTC

V: TRBV28
D: .
size: many
J: TRBJ1-6
CDR3: CASRLLGRPLHF
DNA: TGTGCCAGCAGGCTACTCGGCCGGCCCCTCCACTTT

V: TRBV12-3/TRBV12-4
D: TRBD1
size: few
J: TRBJ2-5
CDR3: CASSLSGRDRVETQYF
DNA: TGTGCCAGCAGTTTATCAGGCCGGGACAGGGTAGAGACCCAGTACTTC

V: TRBV16
D: .
size: .
J: TRBJ2-1
CDR3: CASSLPTVGAYYNEQFF
DNA: TGTGCCAGCAGCCTCCCCACAGTGGGGGCCTACTACAATGAGCAGTTCTTC

V: TRBV3-1
D: .
size: many
J: TRBJ1-2
CDR3: CASSQDESYYGYTF
DNA: TGTGCCAGCAGCCAAGACGAATCTTACTATGGCTACACCTTC

V: TRBV28
D: TRBD1
size: few
J: TRBJ2-7
CDR3: CASSRSEAGTGDYEQYF
DNA: TGTGCCAGCAGTCGATCCGAAGCCGGGACAGGGGACTACGAGCAGTACTTC

V: TRBV5-1
D: TRBD2
size: .
J: TRBJ2-3
CDR3: CASSLALGLAANTQYF
DNA: TGCGCCAGCAGCTTGGCCCTAGGCCTAGCGGCCAATACGCAGTATTTT

V: TRBV9
D: .
size: few
J: TRBJ2-7
CDR3: CASSVGSVNEQYF
DNA: TGTGCCAGCAGCGTAGGGTCAGTTAACGAGCAGTACTTC

V: TRBV3-1
D: .
size: few
J: TRBJ1-1
CDR3: CASSQTQPGTEAFF
DNA: TGTGCCAGCAGCCAAACCCAGCCGGGCACTGAAGCTTTCTTT

V: TRBV9
D: .
size: few
J: TRBJ2-7
CDR3: CASSHGDGSYEQYF
DNA: TGTGCCAGCAGCCACGGGGACGGATCCTACGAGCAGTACTTC

V: TRBV28
D: .
size: .
J: TRBJ2-7
CDR3: CASSLLVWEQYF
DNA: TGTGCCAGCAGTTTATTGGTGTGGGAGCAGTACTTC

V: TRBV20-1
D: TRBD1
size: few
J: TRBJ1-1
CDR3: CSAKQTGEDTEAFF
DNA: TGCAGTGCTAAACAGACAGGGGAGGACACTGAAGCTTTCTTT